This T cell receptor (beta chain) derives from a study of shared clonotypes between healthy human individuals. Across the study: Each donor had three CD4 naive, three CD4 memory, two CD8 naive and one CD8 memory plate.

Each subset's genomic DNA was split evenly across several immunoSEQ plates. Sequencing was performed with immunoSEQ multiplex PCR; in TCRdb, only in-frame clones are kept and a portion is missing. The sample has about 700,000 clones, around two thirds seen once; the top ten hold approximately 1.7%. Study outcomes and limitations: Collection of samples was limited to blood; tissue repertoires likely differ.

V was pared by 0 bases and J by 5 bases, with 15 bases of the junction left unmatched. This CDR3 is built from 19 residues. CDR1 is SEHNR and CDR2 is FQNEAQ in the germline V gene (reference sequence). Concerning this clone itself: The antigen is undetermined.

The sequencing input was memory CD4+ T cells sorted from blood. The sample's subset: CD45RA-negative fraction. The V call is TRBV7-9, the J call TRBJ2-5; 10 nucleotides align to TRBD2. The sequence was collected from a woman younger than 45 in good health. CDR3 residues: CASSLAASGSVLEVETQYF. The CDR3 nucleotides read TGTGCCAGCAGCTTAGCGGCTAGCGGGAGTGTGCTGGAGGTCGAGACCCAGTACTTC.